These T cell receptor beta chains were read from a single sample in a study of blood T cell repertoires in COVID-19. Method: immunoSEQ multiplex PCR; TCRdb's copy keeps in-frame clones and lacks some. The profile shows fewer than 200,000 clones, approximately 86% of them singletons. The sample comprised peripheral blood. The receptors were sampled from a middle-aged woman with COVID-19, enrolled during active disease. Each CDR3 is given with its conserved first and last residue. D genes are given only for firm matches. Only some rows state a clone size, as once, few, many or a class for expanded clones.

TRBJ1-2 | - | - | TRBV11-2 | CASSPGGAHGYTF | TGTGCCAGCAGCCCCGGGGGGGCTCATGGCTACACCTTC
TRBJ1-2 | - | - | TRBV27 | CASSLYGGYGYTF | TGTGCCAGCAGTTTGTACGGGGGGTATGGCTACACCTTC
TRBJ1-4 | once | TRBD1 | TRBV6-5 | CATLDRVREKLFF | TGTGCCACCCTGGACAGGGTGAGGGAAAAACTGTTTTTT
TRBJ1-1 | - | TRBD1 | TRBV18 | CASFRQGNTEAFF | TGTGCCAGCTTTCGACAGGGAAACACTGAAGCTTTCTTT
TRBJ1-2 | few | - | TRBV18 | CASSPDRGDYGYTF | TGTGCCAGCTCACCAGATCGGGGAGACTATGGCTACACCTTC
TRBJ2-2 | - | TRBD2 | TRBV10-1 | CASSEGAGGPVGELFF | TGCGCCAGCAGTGAGGGGGCGGGAGGGCCGGTCGGGGAGCTGTTTTTT
TRBJ2-1 | - | TRBD2 | TRBV29-1 | CSVGAAGGGNEQFF | TGCAGCGTTGGGGCGGCGGGAGGGGGGAATGAGCAGTTCTTC
TRBJ2-1 | - | - | TRBV12-3/TRBV12-4 | CASSLGPSGQFF | TGTGCCAGCAGTTTAGGCCCGAGTGGGCAGTTCTTC
TRBJ1-4 | - | - | TRBV7-3 | CASSLSAGNYEKLFF | TGTGCCAGCAGCTTATCAGCGGGGAACTATGAAAAACTGTTTTTT
TRBJ2-1 | - | - | TRBV30 | CAWSDNHSRTRGGFF | TGTGCCTGGAGTGACAACCATAGCCGGACCCGAGGGGGGTTCTTC
TRBJ1-2 | - | - | TRBV5-4 | CASSPDSPRNYGYTF | TGTGCCAGCAGCCCAGACTCCCCACGTAACTATGGCTACACCTTC
TRBJ2-4 | - | - | TRBV28 | CASSLGQLAKNIQYF | TGTGCCAGCAGTTTAGGACAGCTAGCCAAAAACATTCAGTACTTC
TRBJ1-1 | - | - | TRBV3-1/TRBV3-2 | CASSQYRVEFTEAFF | TGTGCCAGCAGCCAGTACAGGGTCGAGTTCACTGAAGCTTTCTTT
TRBJ2-1 | few | - | TRBV7-9 | CASSLLLPLSYNEQFF | TGTGCCAGCAGCTTACTTCTCCCTCTCTCCTACAATGAGCAGTTCTTC
TRBJ1-2 | - | - | TRBV2 | CASSDQVHPHYGYTF | TGTGCCAGCAGTGATCAGGTTCATCCCCACTATGGCTACACCTTC
TRBJ1-5 | - | TRBD1 | TRBV4-2 | CASSQVTDREGSAQHF | TGTGCCAGCAGCCAAGTGACGGACAGGGAGGGATCGGCCCAGCATTTT
TRBJ1-1 | - | TRBD1 | TRBV7-8 | CASSFQGVLGTEAFF | TGTGCCAGCAGCTTTCAGGGGGTTTTGGGCACTGAAGCTTTCTTT
TRBJ2-7 | - | TRBD2 | TRBV28 | CASSLSGRNEQYF | TGTGCCAGCAGTTTAAGCGGGAGGAACGAGCAGTACTTC
TRBJ2-7 | - | - | TRBV6-5 | CASSYGLGSYEQYF | TGTGCCAGCAGTTACGGGCTGGGCTCCTACGAGCAGTACTTC
TRBJ1-4 | - | TRBD1 | TRBV2 | CASNRDRGSNEKLFF | TGTGCCAGCAACCGGGACAGGGGGTCTAATGAAAAACTGTTTTTT
TRBJ2-2 | once | TRBD1 | TRBV6-4 | CASSPDREPGELFF | TGTGCCAGCAGCCCCGACAGGGAACCCGGGGAGCTGTTTTTT
TRBJ1-2 | - | TRBD1 | TRBV19 | CASSSRGQGFGYTF | TGTGCCAGTAGTTCCAGGGGACAGGGTTTCGGCTACACCTTC
TRBJ1-1 | - | - | TRBV13 | CASSQTSMNTEAFF | TGTGCCAGCAGCCAAACATCAATGAACACTGAAGCTTTCTTT
TRBJ1-1 | - | - | TRBV18 | CASSPFGGDTEAFF | TGTGCCAGCTCACCTTTCGGGGGGGACACTGAAGCTTTCTTT
TRBJ1-1 | - | - | TRBV30 | CAWGSGGRSTEAFF | TGTGCCTGGGGATCCGGGGGGCGTAGCACTGAAGCTTTCTTT
TRBJ2-2 | - | - | TRBV6-5 | CASIQGWTGELFF | TGTGCCAGCATACAGGGATGGACCGGGGAGCTGTTTTTT
TRBJ2-7 | - | - | TRBV6-5 | CASTAGNSYEQYF | TGTGCCAGCACGGCGGGAAATAGCTACGAGCAGTACTTC
TRBJ2-2 | few | TRBD1 | TRBV11-3 | CASRAGTGTTGELFF | TGTGCCAGCAGAGCCGGGACAGGGACCACCGGGGAGCTGTTTTTT
TRBJ1-1 | - | - | TRBV9 | CASSVVAGWDTEAFF | TGTGCCAGCAGCGTAGTGGCAGGGTGGGACACTGAAGCTTTCTTT
TRBJ1-2 | - | - | TRBV19 | CASSQNQDTFGYTF | TGTGCCAGTAGTCAAAATCAAGACACCTTCGGCTACACCTTC
TRBJ2-3 | - | TRBD2 | TRBV7-2 | CASSKGTRTDTQYF | TGTGCCAGCAGCAAAGGGACTAGGACAGATACGCAGTATTTT
TRBJ1-6 | - | - | TRBV7-9 | CASSLVRSSYNSPLHF | TGTGCCAGCAGCTTAGTACGGAGCTCCTATAATTCACCCCTCCACTTT
TRBJ2-5 | - | - | TRBV19 | CASSIEGGVKTQYF | TGTGCCAGTAGTATAGAAGGAGGGGTTAAGACCCAGTACTTC
TRBJ2-7 | - | - | TRBV2 | CASKGVAYEQYF | TGTGCCAGCAAAGGAGTCGCCTACGAGCAGTACTTC
TRBJ2-1 | - | - | TRBV2 | CASSEKRANYNEQFF | TGTGCCAGCAGTGAGAAGCGAGCCAACTACAATGAGCAGTTCTTC
TRBJ2-1 | - | - | TRBV15 | CATRGINRLADNEQFF | TGTGCCACCAGGGGAATCAACCGGCTAGCCGACAATGAGCAGTTCTTC